This entry is about one T cell receptor beta chain. Its cognate antigen has yet to be identified. Per-nucleotide qualities are absent, and no much larger clonotype sits a single base away. Amplification of TCR beta CDR3 regions was carried out from RNA transcripts. A first-round RT-PCR of the TCR CDR3 used the HTBI primer set with the Qiagen OneStep RT-PCR kit. Libraries were constructed in a second round of multiplex PCR, after which size selection and purification were performed. Sequencing of the libraries was done on an Illumina HiSeq2000 using paired-end 100 bp reads. In the source study's methods: SOAPnuke was used to process the raw data, throwing out any read that contained adapters or uncalled bases, had a mean Phred below 15, or lacked an exact constant-primer or identifier match. High-quality paired reads were merged using COPE v1.2.5, and each unique nucleotide sequence was defined as a clonotype. Clonotypes were aligned to IMGT TRBV, TRBD and TRBJ reference segments using MiTCR v1.1. Analysis was restricted to V-J combinations with a frequency above 0.0001, which covered approximately 99% of repertoires. A TCS score was defined as the ratio between F50 (clonal expansion) and ExV (chaos), using BLOSUM62-based TCRdist between CDR3 peptides within each V-J. Welch's t-statistics and random forest reduced fewer than 600 V-J features to 10 to 15, which were used in a naive Bayes classifier (R e1071). TCRdb reran the public reads through fastp at Q25 and MiXCR, keeping productive beta chains. A single entry per CDR3 protein holds the most common genes and DNA from its merged rows. Here the V and J calls rest on TCRdb's processing, not on the authors' analysis. This sample gives a few hundred thousand distinct CDR3 sequences in total; roughly 46% of them show up just once. Jointly, the top ten make up approximately 8.2% of the sample.

The CDR3 sequence holds 13 residues, the cysteine and phenylalanine included. The retained sequence is limited to the CDR3, 39 bases, with the frame set at the first base. Deletion took 3 bases off V and 3 bases off J, with a span of 8 bases between the germline ends. CDR1 SNHLY and CDR2 FYNNEI were looked up in the germline V gene. The data derive from a study of T cells in Graves' hyperthyroidism and ophthalmopathy (dated by TCRdb to between 2018 and 2021). Study-wide context: A discovery cohort of about a hundred patients, 43 with Graves' ophthalmopathy and 57 with stable Graves' hyperthyroidism, was used to find distinguishing TCR V-J signatures. Whether ophthalmopathy could be predicted prospectively was tested in an independent validation cohort made up of 18 hyperthyroidism patients plus 17 patients who later progressed to ophthalmopathy. The 90 or so discovery patients were randomly split 7:3 into training and test sets. The study also compared thyroid tissue and blood T-cell repertoires from 6 or 7 Graves' hyperthyroidism patients. After blood sampling, hyperthyroidism patients were treated with methimazole at a starting dose of 30 mg daily, and ophthalmopathy patients were treated with high-dose intravenous methylprednisolone. According to the paper, TCR Vbeta CDR3 sequencing was carried out on 135 peripheral blood samples, which came from fewer than 50 ophthalmopathy, about 75 hyperthyroidism and approximately 17 progressor patients.

Stable Graves' hyperthyroidism was defined as no progression to ophthalmopathy during 18 months of follow-up. Hyperthyroidism patients were aged 18 to 65 years and newly diagnosed, with disease duration of less than 2 months. Exclusion was applied to patients with uncontrolled infections, other autoimmune diseases, pregnancy or lactation. Diagnoses relied on clinical symptoms, serum thyroxine and TRAb, thyroid ultrasound and orbital computed tomography. Total RNA was extracted with Trizol reagent, and quality was checked on an Agilent 2100 Bioanalyzer. General study outcomes and caveats: Most expanded thyroid clonotypes (frequency above 0.001) were also detected in blood, suggesting blood repertoires may reflect thyroid immune responses. Ophthalmopathy was separated from stable hyperthyroidism by a 13 V-J signature model, with around 90% sensitivity and approximately 81% specificity obtained in cross-validation and 80%/75% obtained in testing. In validation, progression to ophthalmopathy was predicted by the model with around 71% sensitivity and roughly 72% specificity, a median of 6.5 months before onset. No statistical method was used to set the sample size in advance, and investigators knew the group allocation.

This clonotype originated in a woman in her late teens or twenties with Graves' hyperthyroidism. Donor details come from another sample of the same person, matched by shared clones. Material: peripheral blood or thyroid tissue (not recorded which). The chain is assembled from TRBV2 and TRBJ1-1; tentative D gene TRBD1, with 5 bases matching. The DNA sequence is TGTGCCAGCAGTGATTCAGGGTACACTGAAGCTTTCTTT. This is translated as CASSDSGYTEAFF.